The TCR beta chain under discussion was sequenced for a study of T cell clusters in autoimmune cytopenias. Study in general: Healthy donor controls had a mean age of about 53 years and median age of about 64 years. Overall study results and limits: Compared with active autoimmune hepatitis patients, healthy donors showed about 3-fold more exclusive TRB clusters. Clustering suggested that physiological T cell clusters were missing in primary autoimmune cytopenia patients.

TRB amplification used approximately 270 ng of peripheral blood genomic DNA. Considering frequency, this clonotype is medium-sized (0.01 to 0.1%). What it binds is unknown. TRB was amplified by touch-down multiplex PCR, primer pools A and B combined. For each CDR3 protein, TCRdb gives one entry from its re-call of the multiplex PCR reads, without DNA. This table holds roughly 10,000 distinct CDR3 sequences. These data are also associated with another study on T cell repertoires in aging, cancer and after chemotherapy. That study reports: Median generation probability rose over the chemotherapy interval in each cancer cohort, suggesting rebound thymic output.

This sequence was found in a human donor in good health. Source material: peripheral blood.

The CDR3 region is CASSLTGSNSPLHF. The rearrangement joins TRBV5-4 to TRBJ1-6; as DNA is missing, the TRBD1 call by TCRdb cannot be tested. Germline V gives CDR1 SGHNT, CDR2 YYREEE (reference sequence). CDR3 size: 14 residues.